The 5 T cell receptor beta chains below were found in one sample sequenced in a study of PD-1 blockade in classical Hodgkin lymphoma. Only in-frame clones appear in the TCRdb table, and some are missing; sequencing was by immunoSEQ multiplex PCR. This table holds about 27,000 clones, 55% to 85% found once. Documented time point: cycle 4 day 1 (C4D1), after five to seven weeks of nivolumab. After autologous stem cell transplantation all patients relapsed, and prior brentuximab vedotin exposure differed between cohorts. Material: peripheral blood mononuclear cells (PBMCs), obtained before the fourth cycle of nivolumab. The receptor source for this set is a human donor with classical Hodgkin lymphoma.

This clone showed up just a few times. CDR3 amino acids: CASSKEKPSGTYEQFF. CDR3 nucleotide sequence: TGTGCCAGCAGCAAAGAGAAGCCTAGCGGGACCTATGAGCAGTTCTTC. The V gene is TRBV21-1, the J gene TRBJ2-1; the table's D call, TRBD2, was not checked against the DNA. TRBV21-1 is a recognized pseudogene. There are 16 residues in the CDR3.

Only a few counts were recorded for this clone. This rearrangement joins TRBV6-1 to TRBJ1-5, with 7 nucleotides matching TRBD1. Germline CDR1 and CDR2: MNHNS and SASEGT. The CDR3 contains 15 residues. The junction had 7 bases not matched to a gene; V was cut back by 6 bases and J by 2 bases. CDR3 in DNA: TGTGCCAGCAGCTGGAACAGGGGAGGCAATCAGCCCCAGCATTTT. This gives the protein CASSWNRGGNQPQHF.

The chain links TRBV25-1 to TRBJ1-1; 7 nucleotides agree with TRBD1. The CDR3 is made up of 13 amino acids. Per germline, CDR1 MGHDK and CDR2 SYGVNS. V dropped 6 bases and J dropped 5; count of bases not matched to a gene: 6. For the CDR3, the DNA is TGTGCCAGCAGGCTACAGGGGAAAACTGAAGCTTTCTTT. This translates into CASRLQGKTEAFF.

The CDR3 DNA reads TGTGCCAGTAGTGCGCGACAGGGGGCCTTTTTCTCTGGGGCCAACGTCCTGACTTTC. It specifies CASSARQGAFFSGANVLTF. V usage is TRBV19 and J usage is TRBJ2-6; 10 nucleotides line up with TRBD1. CDR1 and CDR2 from the germline V gene are LNHDA and SQIVND (reference sequence). This CDR3 is built from 19 residues. V lost 5 bases to trimming and J lost 0 bases; unmatched junction nucleotides: 10.

The sample holds a few counts of this clone. In nucleotides, the CDR3 is TGTGCCAGCGGGGGGGCTTTTCAAGAGACCCAGTACTTC. Its translation is CASGGAFQETQYF. The rearrangement joins TRBV6-6 to TRBJ2-5; D possibly corresponds to TRBD2 (7 bases). Trimming cost V 8 bases and J 2 bases, with 12 bases left between them. This CDR3 has 13 residues. Germline V gene lookup returns CDR1 MNHNY and CDR2 SVGAGI (reference sequence).